The 26 T cell receptor beta chains listed next were all sequenced from one sample in a study of blood T cell repertoires in COVID-19. TCRdb's table, derived via immunoSEQ multiplex PCR, lists solely in-frame clones and lacks some. There are roughly 300,000 clones in the sample; around 87% occur only once, and 1.5% lies in the top ten. Input material: peripheral blood. The receptors come from a woman in her thirties or forties who had recovered from COVID-19.

The rearrangement links TRBV5-1 to TRBJ2-7, with 7 positions matching TRBD1. This CDR3 has 14 residues. Per germline, CDR1 SGHRS and CDR2 YFSETQ. The V segment lost 2 bases and the J segment 3 bases; nucleotides outside the gene matches: 5. This CDR3 is CASSFWDRRYEQYF. In DNA form, the CDR3 reads TGCGCCAGCAGCTTTTGGGACAGACGCTACGAGCAGTACTTC.

This clone was picked up many times. The V gene is TRBV5-6, the J gene TRBJ1-4, with D unclear. Germline V gene lookup returns CDR1 SGHDT and CDR2 YYEEEE. V was clipped by 4 bases and J by 14 bases, with 27 bases between them. The CDR3 extends over 16 amino acids. The CDR3 DNA follows: TGTGCCAGCAGCCCCCCACCAGCGGGCCAGACCATGAAGCTGTTTTTT. It translates to CASSPPPAGQTMKLFF.

CDR3 bases: TGCAGCACCATGAGGGGGCCCGAGCAGTACTTC. Translated, it gives CSTMRGPEQYF. This chain joins TRBV29-1 and TRBJ2-7, with 7 bases matching TRBD1. From germline, CDR1 is SQVTM and CDR2 ANQGSEA. After removal of 8 bases from V and 6 bases from J, the junction contained 7 bases not matched to a gene. This CDR3 has 11 amino acids.

This clone was observed a single time. The chain carries TRBV7-9 and TRBJ2-5, with TRBD1 matching over 8 bases. Germline V gene sequence: CDR1 SEHNR, CDR2 FQNEAQ (reference sequence). Losses at the gene ends were 5 bases for V and 7 bases for J; bases not matched to a gene: 3. This CDR3 comprises 12 residues. This CDR3 reads CASSGQGRTQYF. The DNA of the CDR3 is TGTGCCAGCAGCGGACAGGGAAGGACCCAGTACTTC.

The table lists this clone with a few counts. The rearrangement uses TRBV7-2 and TRBJ2-4, with D tentatively TRBD2 (6 bases). V lost 5 bases and J 2 bases, leaving 19 bases between the germline ends. Germline lookup yields CDR1 SGHTA and CDR2 FQGNSA. The CDR3 runs to 17 residues. The CDR3 is CASSPEGSSGTKNIQYF. The CDR3 DNA is TGTGCCAGCAGCCCAGAGGGGAGTAGCGGTACCAAAAACATTCAGTACTTC.

The V call is TRBV7-2, the J call TRBJ2-5, with a possible D match to TRBD2 (6 bases). Germline-derived CDR1 and CDR2 are SGHTA and FQGNSA. V was cut by 0 bases and J by 5 bases, with 10 bases left in between. CDR3 length: 14 residues. The DNA for the CDR3 is TGTGCCAGCAGCTTAGCCGGGGGTGGCGAGACCCAGTACTTC. Translated, it gives CASSLAGGGETQYF.

This sequence joins TRBV19 and TRBJ1-1; D may be TRBD1 (5 bases). Per germline, CDR1 LNHDA and CDR2 SQIVND (reference sequence). Trimming shortened V by 3 bases and J by 1 base, and 12 bases separated the two germline ends. The CDR3 consists of 15 residues. The CDR3 region is CASSIQGWGNTEAFF. The DNA for the CDR3 is TGTGCCAGTAGTATCCAGGGTTGGGGGAACACTGAAGCTTTCTTT.

The J gene is TRBJ1-4, the V gene TRBV10-3, with D perhaps matching TRBD1 (6 bases). This CDR3 is built from 14 residues. Germline V gives CDR1 ENHRY, CDR2 SYGVKD. Deletions cut 3 bases from V and 8 bases from J, with 13 bases between. CDR3 residues: CAISEFRGTEKLFF. The CDR3 nucleotides read TGTGCCATCAGTGAATTTAGGGGGACGGAAAAACTGTTTTTT.

As concerns this clone: This specimen includes other DNA sequences encoding the same CDR3. CDR3: CASSPQGDYGYTF. In DNA, the CDR3 is TGCGCCAGCAGCCCACAGGGGGACTATGGCTACACCTTC. This chain uses TRBV5-1 with TRBJ1-2, with 8 bases lining up with TRBD1. In germline, CDR1 is SGHRS, CDR2 YFSETQ. The CDR3 has 13 residues. The V and J ends lost 4 bases and 3 bases, in that order; junction bases with no gene match: 2.

The genes are TRBV7-8 and TRBJ2-5; 7 bases fit TRBD1. Trimming cost V 5 bases and J 5 bases; bases outside gene matches: 8. This CDR3 is built from 14 residues. The germline CDR1 and CDR2 sequences are SGHVS and FQNEAQ. The chain's CDR3 is CASSTAGTAETQYF. Here the CDR3 DNA reads TGTGCCAGCAGCACGGCCGGGACAGCGGAGACCCAGTACTTC.

The V call is TRBV19, the J call TRBJ2-7, with a possible D match to TRBD1 (6 bases). The CDR3 is made up of 12 amino acids. Germline assignment: CDR1 LNHDA and CDR2 SQIVND (reference sequence). V was clipped by 7 bases and J by 5 bases, with 12 bases between them. The CDR3 DNA reads TGTGCCAGTACTGGACAGACTGACGAGCAGTACTTC. Encoded protein: CASTGQTDEQYF.

The chain has TRBV5-1 and TRBJ2-3, with TRBD2 identical over 10 bases. This CDR3 has 18 residues. CDR1 and CDR2 from the germline V gene are SGHRS and YFSETQ. Germline trimming cut 0 bases from V and 4 bases from J; bases unmatched to any gene: 11. CDR3 nucleotides: TGCGCCAGCAGCTTGGCGGCTAGCGGGGGCCTAGGATCAGATACGCAGTATTTT. Its protein product is CASSLAASGGLGSDTQYF.

This clone was seen only a few times. The chain carries TRBV3-1 (or the pseudogene TRBV3-2) and TRBJ2-7, with D unclear. Germline CDR1 is LGHDT and CDR2 is YNNKEL (reference sequence). Trimming pared 5 bases from V and 5 bases from J, leaving 10 bases between. The CDR3 runs 12 residues. The CDR3 region has the DNA TGTGCCAGCAGCTACCGCGGCAACGAGCAGTACTTC. Translation gives CASSYRGNEQYF.

The chain recombines TRBV5-6 with TRBJ1-2, with D maybe TRBD1 (5 bases). CDR1 SGHDT and CDR2 YYEEEE come from the germline V gene. The CDR3 has 13 amino acids. The ends were cut back, 7 bases at V and 4 bases at J, with 14 bases in the middle. The CDR3 here is CASRGWGTYGYTF. DNA of the CDR3: TGTGCCAGCCGGGGGTGGGGGACCTATGGCTACACCTTC.

The V call is TRBV4-1, the J call TRBJ2-5; tentatively, D is TRBD1 (6 bases). The CDR3 length is 13 residues. Germline CDR1 and CDR2: MGHRA and YSYEKL. The V and J ends lost 3 bases and 3 bases respectively, with 8 bases between them. CDR3 region: CASSQRGKETQYF. CDR3 DNA: TGCGCCAGCAGCCAGAGGGGGAAAGAGACCCAGTACTTC.

The rearrangement uses TRBV5-1 and TRBJ2-5; the match to TRBD2 covers 15 bases. The CDR3 has 16 amino acids. J gave up 5 bases and V 5 bases, and 7 bases lay outside the gene matches. CDR1 and CDR2 (germline): SGHRS, YFSETQ. The CDR3 DNA sequence: TGCGCCAGCAGTTACGGACTAGCGGGGGGGGCTGAGACCCAGTACTTC. The encoded protein is CASSYGLAGGAETQYF.

The DNA for the CDR3 is TGCGCCAGCAGCTTGGCTGCGGGGGGGCTGACAGATACGCAGTATTTT. This gives the protein CASSLAAGGLTDTQYF. The J gene is TRBJ2-3, the V gene TRBV5-1, with 9 nucleotides matching TRBD2. With V trimmed by 0 bases and J by 3 bases, 5 bases remained unmatched. The CDR3 is 16 amino acids. Germline V gives CDR1 SGHRS, CDR2 YFSETQ.

This clone was seen a single time. The chain uses TRBV3-1 (or the pseudogene TRBV3-2) and TRBJ1-2; D gene uncertain. Trimming pared 2 bases from V and 5 bases from J, leaving 18 bases between. The CDR3 length is 16 residues. Per germline, CDR1 LGHDT and CDR2 YNNKEL (reference sequence). The CDR3 DNA follows: TGTGCCAGCAGCCAATATGCGGTCCGGGGAGCGTATGGCTACACCTTC. As protein: CASSQYAVRGAYGYTF.

This chain links TRBV7-2 with TRBJ2-1, with 13 bases aligning to TRBD2. Per germline, CDR1 SGHTA and CDR2 FQGNSA. V shed 5 bases and J 8 bases; nucleotides not matched to a gene: 6. The CDR3 contains 15 residues. CDR3 bases: TGTGCCAGCAGCACGGGACTAGCGGGGTACTATGAGCAGTTCTTC. This gives the protein CASSTGLAGYYEQFF.

The chain uses TRBV5-5 and TRBJ1-4; no firm D call. The germline V gene has CDR1 SGHKS and CDR2 YYEKEE (reference sequence). This CDR3 region has 14 residues. Trimming pared 1 base from V and 4 bases from J, leaving 8 bases between. CDR3 DNA: TGTGCCAGCAGCTTGAGGCGGTATAATGAAAAACTGTTTTTT. Translation: CASSLRRYNEKLFF.

The rearrangement links TRBV30 to TRBJ1-2, with 7 bases fitting TRBD1. Trimming at V came to 2 bases and at J to 6 bases, leaving 9 bases not matched to a gene. Germline-derived CDR1 and CDR2 are GTSNPN and SVGIG (reference sequence). The length of the CDR3 is 14 residues. CDR3 residues: CAWSLKGARNGYTF. The CDR3 bases are TGTGCCTGGAGTCTTAAGGGGGCGAGAAATGGCTACACCTTC.

This clone appeared once. The V call is TRBV7-2, the J call TRBJ1-1; D gene uncertain. The CDR3 covers 12 residues. The ends were cut back, 4 bases at V and 8 bases at J, with 11 bases in the middle. Per germline, CDR1 SGHTA and CDR2 FQGNSA. CDR3 DNA: TGTGCCAGCAGCTCTTTTGGTGGCGAAGCTTTCTTT. Translating it yields CASSSFGGEAFF.

The genes are TRBV25-1 and TRBJ1-1; 8 bases are a match to TRBD1. Trimming cost V 4 bases and J 11 bases; bases outside gene matches: 9. Germline CDR1 reads MGHDK; CDR2 reads SYGVNS. The CDR3 extends over 13 amino acids. In DNA form, the CDR3 reads TGTGCCAGCAGTGTCTACTCAGGGGGCGAGGCTTTCTTT. The encoded protein is CASSVYSGGEAFF.

The chain employs TRBV19 and TRBJ1-1; D uncertain. The CDR3 covers 12 residues. Germline CDR1 is LNHDA and CDR2 is SQIVND (reference sequence). Trimming stripped 0 bases from V and 11 bases from J, with 10 bases between. This CDR3 reads CASSIEGGEAFF. The CDR3 DNA follows: TGTGCCAGTAGTATAGAGGGAGGCGAGGCTTTCTTT.

The chain joins TRBV6-5 to TRBJ2-3; 8 bases align to TRBD2. This CDR3 contains 16 residues. The V gene end was trimmed by 4 bases and the J gene end by 5 bases; junction bases not matched to a gene: 11. CDR1 MNHEY and CDR2 SVGAGI come from the germline V gene. CDR3 coding DNA: TGTGCCAGCAGTTCCCCCATAGCGGGGTCCGGAGATACGCAGTATTTT. This translates into CASSSPIAGSGDTQYF.

This chain connects TRBV5-1 to TRBJ1-2; D is possibly TRBD1 (5 bases). Germline V gene data show CDR1 as SGHRS and CDR2 as YFSETQ. The CDR3 has 14 residues. Trimming took 4 bases from V and 7 from J, leaving 17 bases between them. This CDR3 reads CASSPTPGLSGYTF. DNA for the CDR3: TGCGCCAGCAGCCCCACCCCGGGACTTTCTGGCTACACCTTC.